Here is one T cell receptor beta chain with its context. It lacks a known antigen. No base quality values were provided; no much bigger clone lies one nucleotide off. These data originate in a study of blood T cell repertoires in COVID-19 (TCRdb year 2020). For the wider study: The collaborator samples originated in the United States, Italy and Spain and spanned the acute and convalescent phases of COVID-19. The prospective study material was composed of cDNA or gDNA derived from T cells, B-cell-depleted T cells, or PBMCs. The dataset comprised deeply sampled blood TCRbeta repertoires from subjects exposed to, actively infected with, or recovered from COVID-19. A freely available public database, intended as a resource for researchers studying the immune response to SARS-CoV-2, is where the repertoires were released. Samples were obtained from the ongoing ImmuneRACE study (first 160 participants) and from over 1,000 subjects provided by 6 global collaborators. A de-identified subject ID, COVID-19 status, age in years and sex were almost always included in the sample metadata. Where HLA class I and class II types were available, the types were taken from metadata supplied by the sample provider, not from assay-based typing.

TCRbeta CDR3 regions were amplified from genomic DNA by means of the immunoSEQ Assay, a bias-controlled multiplex PCR. Per the source publication's procedure: Nucleated cell counts per sample were estimated from amplification of reference gene primers within the assay. Sequence reads were collapsed and filtered to measure the absolute abundance of every unique TCRbeta CDR3 rearrangement. For each sample, productive Simpson clonality was calculated as the square root of Simpson's diversity index across productive rearrangements. TCRdb's version of the immuneACCESS table is confined to in-frame rearrangements and falls short of the full clone set. An unresolved V gene accounts for under half of the shortfall where checked; the remainder is of unknown origin. That table gives V, J and clone size, and the DNA gave D and trimming. This sample holds 140,000 or so clones; 84% were observed only once. The top ten clonotypes cover around 3.7% of the sample.

Participants in the prospective study were enrolled through a virtual design, were aged roughly 18 to 100 years, and lived in fewer than 30 United States geographic areas. In the prospective study, cohorts were assigned on the basis of participant-reported clinical history obtained from a screening survey and a study questionnaire. Each participant in the prospective study had whole blood, serum and a nasopharyngeal or oropharyngeal swab collected by mobile phlebotomists. Prospective study participants could optionally give additional blood draws and questionnaires over a 2-month period. Before DNA extraction, prospective study blood samples were shipped either frozen or at room temperature. Inclusive of the bounding cysteine and phenylalanine, the CDR3 is 15 residues long. The retained sequence is limited to the CDR3, 45 bases, with the frame set at the first base. Relative to germline, V is 5 bases shorter and J is 0 bases shorter, with 13 bases between their ends. From the germline V gene (reference sequence), CDR1 is SEHNR and CDR2 is FQNEAQ.

General findings and caveats noted by the study authors: The amount of clinical and demographic metadata varied by source and participant and was provided uncurated.

Recombination connected TRBV7-9 to TRBJ1-1; the D segment cannot be called with confidence. The clonotype originates from a woman aged 45-65 years with acute COVID-19. The sequencing input was PBMCs or T cells enriched from blood (not recorded which). The CDR3: CASSLIEIMNTEAFF. The DNA reads as follows: TGTGCCAGCAGCCTAATCGAGATCATGAACACTGAAGCTTTCTTT.